This is a list of T cell receptor beta chains from one sample in a study of blood T cell repertoires in COVID-19. Sequenced by immunoSEQ multiplex PCR; TCRdb stores in-frame clones only, minus some. The repertoire holds 130,000 or so clones, with around 85% as singletons. Sequenced input: peripheral blood. These receptor sequences come from a woman of 80 years or more with acute or convalescent COVID-19. The CDR3 runs from the conserved cysteine through the conserved F or W. D genes are given only for firm matches. Clone size is shown for a subset of rows, as once, few, many or a class of expanded clone.

v_gene: TRBV6-5
d_gene: NA
abundance: NA
j_gene: TRBJ2-1
CDR3aa: CASRRGGSSYNEQFF
CDR3nt: TGTGCCAGCAGAAGGGGGGGGAGCTCCTACAATGAGCAGTTCTTC

v_gene: TRBV5-4
d_gene: TRBD1
abundance: NA
j_gene: TRBJ1-4
CDR3aa: CASSLAGGEAEKLFF
CDR3nt: TGTGCCAGCAGCTTGGCAGGGGGCGAGGCTGAAAAACTGTTTTTT

v_gene: TRBV5-1
d_gene: NA
abundance: NA
j_gene: TRBJ2-1
CDR3aa: CASSLGTSYNEQFF
CDR3nt: TGCGCCAGCAGCTTGGGTACATCCTACAATGAGCAGTTCTTC

v_gene: TRBV19
d_gene: NA
abundance: NA
j_gene: TRBJ2-2
CDR3aa: CASSILSTGELFF
CDR3nt: TGTGCCAGTAGTATCCTATCGACCGGGGAGCTGTTTTTT

v_gene: TRBV12-3/TRBV12-4
d_gene: NA
abundance: NA
j_gene: TRBJ1-2
CDR3aa: CASSFTRDQGYTF
CDR3nt: TGTGCCAGCAGTTTTACCAGGGATCAGGGCTACACCTTC

v_gene: TRBV7-9
d_gene: TRBD2
abundance: NA
j_gene: TRBJ2-1
CDR3aa: CASSAPAGGRNEQFF
CDR3nt: TGTGCCAGCAGCGCACCAGCGGGGGGGCGCAATGAGCAGTTCTTC

v_gene: TRBV7-9
d_gene: TRBD1
abundance: few
j_gene: TRBJ1-2
CDR3aa: CASSRTGNGYTF
CDR3nt: TGTGCCAGCAGTCGGACAGGGAATGGCTACACCTTC

v_gene: TRBV30
d_gene: NA
abundance: NA
j_gene: TRBJ1-5
CDR3aa: CAWSASIRFNQPQHF
CDR3nt: TGTGCCTGGAGTGCCTCCATCAGATTCAATCAGCCCCAGCATTTT

v_gene: TRBV7-8
d_gene: TRBD1
abundance: once
j_gene: TRBJ1-4
CDR3aa: CASSPRQGLIEKLFF
CDR3nt: TGTGCCAGCAGCCCAAGACAGGGCTTGATTGAAAAACTGTTTTTT

v_gene: TRBV27
d_gene: TRBD1
abundance: NA
j_gene: TRBJ1-1
CDR3aa: CASRMDRGRAEAFF
CDR3nt: TGTGCCAGCAGGATGGACAGGGGAAGGGCTGAAGCTTTCTTT

v_gene: TRBV20-1
d_gene: NA
abundance: NA
j_gene: TRBJ1-4
CDR3aa: CSASNRQENEKLFF
CDR3nt: TGCAGTGCTAGTAATAGACAGGAAAATGAAAAACTGTTTTTT

v_gene: TRBV30
d_gene: TRBD1
abundance: NA
j_gene: TRBJ2-1
CDR3aa: CAWSVGTDYNEQFF
CDR3nt: TGTGCCTGGAGTGTCGGGACAGACTACAATGAGCAGTTCTTC

v_gene: TRBV14
d_gene: NA
abundance: NA
j_gene: TRBJ2-5
CDR3aa: CASSPRLEETQYF
CDR3nt: TGTGCCAGCAGCCCACGACTAGAAGAGACCCAGTACTTC

v_gene: TRBV5-1
d_gene: TRBD2
abundance: NA
j_gene: TRBJ2-3
CDR3aa: CASSFGGGPVDTQYF
CDR3nt: TGCGCCAGCAGCTTCGGCGGGGGGCCTGTAGATACGCAGTATTTT

v_gene: TRBV6-2/TRBV6-3
d_gene: NA
abundance: NA
j_gene: TRBJ2-2
CDR3aa: CASSSFIPGELFF
CDR3nt: TGTGCCAGCAGCTCCTTTATCCCCGGGGAGCTGTTTTTT

v_gene: TRBV15
d_gene: NA
abundance: NA
j_gene: TRBJ2-6
CDR3aa: CATSSLGAGANVLTF
CDR3nt: TGTGCCACCAGCAGCCTGGGCGCTGGGGCCAACGTCCTGACTTTC

v_gene: TRBV3-1/TRBV3-2
d_gene: NA
abundance: few
j_gene: TRBJ2-7
CDR3aa: CASSQAYDLRRVRYEQYF
CDR3nt: TGTGCCAGCAGCCAAGCTTATGATCTTAGGAGGGTACGCTACGAGCAGTACTTC

v_gene: TRBV5-1
d_gene: NA
abundance: NA
j_gene: TRBJ1-4
CDR3aa: CASSPRPDSGSNEKLFF
CDR3nt: TGCGCCAGCAGCCCGAGGCCGGACAGTGGATCTAATGAAAAACTGTTTTTT

v_gene: TRBV5-1
d_gene: NA
abundance: once
j_gene: TRBJ1-2
CDR3aa: CASSSQGPGDYGYTF
CDR3nt: TGCGCCAGCAGCTCACAGGGACCCGGCGACTATGGCTACACCTTC

v_gene: TRBV5-6
d_gene: TRBD1
abundance: NA
j_gene: TRBJ2-7
CDR3aa: CASRGRDRGVYEQYF
CDR3nt: TGTGCCAGCAGGGGACGAGACAGGGGGGTCTACGAGCAGTACTTC

v_gene: TRBV9
d_gene: NA
abundance: NA
j_gene: TRBJ1-2
CDR3aa: CASSASPRKGGYTF
CDR3nt: TGTGCCAGCAGCGCTTCGCCTAGAAAAGGTGGCTACACCTTC

v_gene: TRBV13
d_gene: NA
abundance: NA
j_gene: TRBJ1-1
CDR3aa: CASSFYTVNTEAFF
CDR3nt: TGTGCCAGCAGCTTTTATACAGTAAACACTGAAGCTTTCTTT

v_gene: TRBV18
d_gene: NA
abundance: NA
j_gene: TRBJ1-1
CDR3aa: CASSQRQIVNTEAFF
CDR3nt: TGTGCCAGCTCCCAAAGACAGATAGTGAACACTGAAGCTTTCTTT

v_gene: TRBV19
d_gene: TRBD1
abundance: NA
j_gene: TRBJ1-5
CDR3aa: CASSIVGGPNQPQHF
CDR3nt: TGTGCCAGTAGTATCGTAGGGGGCCCGAATCAGCCCCAGCATTTT

v_gene: TRBV7-3
d_gene: TRBD2
abundance: NA
j_gene: TRBJ2-7
CDR3aa: CASSLTSGAREQYF
CDR3nt: TGTGCCAGCAGCCTGACTAGCGGGGCCCGCGAGCAGTACTTC

v_gene: TRBV5-8
d_gene: NA
abundance: NA
j_gene: TRBJ1-2
CDR3aa: CASSRREGRGYTF
CDR3nt: TGTGCCAGCAGCCGCCGTGAGGGAAGGGGCTACACCTTC

v_gene: TRBV6-5
d_gene: NA
abundance: NA
j_gene: TRBJ2-7
CDR3aa: CASGFGSEQYF
CDR3nt: TGTGCCAGCGGATTCGGGTCCGAGCAGTACTTC

v_gene: TRBV2
d_gene: NA
abundance: NA
j_gene: TRBJ1-2
CDR3aa: CASRGTVYGYTF
CDR3nt: TGTGCCAGCAGGGGCACAGTTTATGGCTACACCTTC

v_gene: TRBV5-4
d_gene: TRBD1
abundance: NA
j_gene: TRBJ1-2
CDR3aa: CASSRDSRDGYTF
CDR3nt: TGTGCCAGCAGCCGGGACAGCCGAGATGGCTACACCTTC

v_gene: TRBV11-1
d_gene: NA
abundance: NA
j_gene: TRBJ2-5
CDR3aa: CASSQNEGTQYF
CDR3nt: TGTGCCAGCAGCCAAAACGAGGGGACCCAGTACTTC

v_gene: TRBV7-9
d_gene: TRBD1
abundance: NA
j_gene: TRBJ2-5
CDR3aa: CASSLGIQTGAQETQYF
CDR3nt: TGTGCCAGCAGCTTAGGGATACAGACAGGGGCCCAGGAGACCCAGTACTTC

v_gene: TRBV5-4
d_gene: NA
abundance: few
j_gene: TRBJ1-1
CDR3aa: CASSLNSLRAFF
CDR3nt: TGTGCCAGCAGCTTGAATAGTCTAAGAGCTTTCTTT

v_gene: TRBV6-2/TRBV6-3
d_gene: TRBD1
abundance: NA
j_gene: TRBJ1-4
CDR3aa: CASRPYRDSQILNEKLFF
CDR3nt: TGTGCCAGCAGGCCTTACCGGGACAGCCAGATTCTAAATGAAAAACTGTTTTTT

v_gene: TRBV10-3
d_gene: NA
abundance: NA
j_gene: TRBJ1-5
CDR3aa: CAISDSNQPQHF
CDR3nt: TGTGCCATCAGTGACAGTAATCAGCCCCAGCATTTT

v_gene: TRBV7-8
d_gene: NA
abundance: NA
j_gene: TRBJ1-6
CDR3aa: CASSLSRGYSGSPLHF
CDR3nt: TGTGCCAGCAGCTTATCCCGGGGATATAGTGGTTCACCCCTCCACTTT

v_gene: TRBV6-6
d_gene: TRBD1
abundance: once
j_gene: TRBJ1-6
CDR3aa: CASSFQGARPLHF
CDR3nt: TGTGCCAGCAGTTTTCAGGGGGCGCGGCCCCTCCACTTT

v_gene: TRBV6-5
d_gene: NA
abundance: NA
j_gene: TRBJ2-2
CDR3aa: CASSYPSGELFF
CDR3nt: TGTGCCAGCAGTTACCCCTCCGGGGAGCTGTTTTTT

v_gene: TRBV5-4
d_gene: TRBD1
abundance: NA
j_gene: TRBJ2-3
CDR3aa: CASSPPTRGLTDTQYF
CDR3nt: TGTGCCAGCAGCCCCCCTACCAGGGGGCTCACAGATACGCAGTATTTT

v_gene: TRBV11-2
d_gene: NA
abundance: NA
j_gene: TRBJ1-3
CDR3aa: CASRGGYGNTIYF
CDR3nt: TGTGCCAGCAGGGGGGGATATGGAAACACCATATATTTT

v_gene: TRBV6-6
d_gene: TRBD2
abundance: NA
j_gene: TRBJ2-7
CDR3aa: CASSYVTSGFYEQYF
CDR3nt: TGTGCCAGCAGTTACGTGACTAGCGGGTTCTACGAGCAGTACTTC

v_gene: TRBV10-3
d_gene: NA
abundance: NA
j_gene: TRBJ2-3
CDR3aa: CAISERGKGGTDTQYF
CDR3nt: TGTGCCATATCCGAGCGGGGCAAGGGGGGCACAGATACGCAGTATTTT

v_gene: TRBV9
d_gene: NA
abundance: NA
j_gene: TRBJ1-4
CDR3aa: CASSARGGTNEKLFF
CDR3nt: TGTGCCAGCAGCGCCAGAGGAGGGACTAATGAAAAACTGTTTTTT

v_gene: TRBV4-2
d_gene: NA
abundance: NA
j_gene: TRBJ1-1
CDR3aa: CASGGLGTEAFF
CDR3nt: TGTGCCAGCGGAGGCCTGGGCACTGAAGCTTTCTTT

v_gene: TRBV27
d_gene: NA
abundance: NA
j_gene: TRBJ1-1
CDR3aa: CASSLSVRWTEAFF
CDR3nt: TGTGCCAGCAGTTTATCGGTCAGATGGACTGAAGCTTTCTTT

v_gene: TRBV15
d_gene: NA
abundance: NA
j_gene: TRBJ2-5
CDR3aa: CATSRDQEETQYF
CDR3nt: TGTGCCACCAGCAGAGACCAGGAAGAGACCCAGTACTTC

v_gene: TRBV6-5
d_gene: NA
abundance: NA
j_gene: TRBJ1-6
CDR3aa: CASTDRRNSPLHF
CDR3nt: TGTGCCAGCACCGACAGGCGAAATTCACCCCTCCACTTT

v_gene: TRBV10-3
d_gene: NA
abundance: NA
j_gene: TRBJ2-3
CDR3aa: CAISDGKGRRDTQYF
CDR3nt: TGTGCCATCAGTGACGGAAAGGGGCGAAGAGATACGCAGTATTTT

v_gene: TRBV19
d_gene: NA
abundance: NA
j_gene: TRBJ1-5
CDR3aa: CASSISGGNQPQHF
CDR3nt: TGTGCCAGTAGTATTTCAGGGGGCAATCAGCCCCAGCATTTT

v_gene: TRBV27
d_gene: NA
abundance: NA
j_gene: TRBJ1-2
CDR3aa: CASSQRDKIYGYTF
CDR3nt: TGTGCCAGCAGCCAACGGGACAAGATCTATGGCTACACCTTC

v_gene: TRBV5-6
d_gene: TRBD1
abundance: few
j_gene: TRBJ1-4
CDR3aa: CASSSLGTGGEKLFF
CDR3nt: TGTGCCAGCAGTTCCCTCGGGACAGGGGGTGAAAAACTGTTTTTT

v_gene: TRBV28
d_gene: NA
abundance: NA
j_gene: TRBJ1-3
CDR3aa: CASSLSRRARNTIYF
CDR3nt: TGTGCCAGCAGTTTATCGCGCCGAGCGAGAAACACCATATATTTT

v_gene: TRBV20-1
d_gene: TRBD1
abundance: NA
j_gene: TRBJ1-4
CDR3aa: CSATDRVEKLFF
CDR3nt: TGCAGTGCTACTGACAGGGTTGAAAAACTGTTTTTT

v_gene: TRBV5-1
d_gene: TRBD1
abundance: NA
j_gene: TRBJ1-2
CDR3aa: CASSLMGQTYGYTF
CDR3nt: TGCGCCAGCAGCTTGATGGGACAGACTTATGGCTACACCTTC